This TCR beta chain stems from a study of shared clonotypes between healthy human individuals. Sequencing was performed with immunoSEQ multiplex PCR; in TCRdb, only in-frame clones are kept and a portion is missing. Of roughly 2.4 million clones in the sample, approximately 94% were seen once. Findings of the study overall: Memory subsets generally showed lower estimated richness than naive subsets. Generation probabilities were higher for clonotypes shared across all four sorted-subset donors than for unshared ones.

Germline CDR1 and CDR2: SGHTA and FQGNSA. The CDR3 runs 16 residues. Trimming removed 5 bases from V and 6 bases from J; junction bases left unmatched: 13. Healthy HIV-negative adults with no recent acute infections or vaccinations were recruited as donors. To note about this clone: Its cognate antigen is unknown.

The J gene is TRBJ2-3, the V gene TRBV7-2; the match to TRBD2 covers 8 bases. Sequenced sample: naive CD4+ T cells sorted from blood. Subset given: CD45RA+ positively selected. This TCR came from a man aged 18 to 35 in good health. CDR3 coding DNA: TGTGCCAGCAGCCCCAGGTTTCGCGGGAGGCTGGATACGCAGTATTTT. As protein: CASSPRFRGRLDTQYF.